Shown below are 15 T cell receptor beta chains from a single sample sequenced in a study of post-analysis software for immune sequencing data. Regarding the study as a whole: Elevated frequency relative to controls characterized roughly five TRBV segments in patients, TRBV5-6, TRBV5-1 and TRBV20-1 among them.

The antigens these receptors bind are not known. Built from TCR beta cDNA, the libraries had unique molecular identifiers in them. MiXCR was run by TCRdb on the PCR reads, yielding one entry per CDR3 protein. The sample has some 450,000 distinct CDR3 sequences, around 40% seen once; the top ten hold 9.5% to 13%. The sample comprised blood. The receptors originated from a girl aged 10-17 years with multiple sclerosis.

DNA of the CDR3: TGTGCCAGCAGTCCCCAGACCGACGAGCAGTACTTC. The encoded protein is CASSPQTDEQYF. The chain carries TRBV12-3 or TRBV12-4 and TRBJ2-7; D uncertain. Trimming left V 5 bases short and J 5 bases short, with 10 bases between. CDR3 size: 12 residues.

This clonotype has a handful of counts. The chain couples TRBV24-1 to TRBJ1-5; D remains unclear. The ends were cut back, 3 bases at V and 2 bases at J, with 13 bases in the middle. This CDR3 is built from 16 residues. Germline CDR1 reads KGHDR; CDR2 reads SFDVKD. As DNA, the CDR3 is TGTGCCACCAGTGATCCCACCACCCCGGGCAATCAGCCCCAGCATTTT. The encoded protein is CATSDPTTPGNQPQHF.

This clonotype has more than one count but fewer than ten. The chain links TRBV6-2 or TRBV6-3 to TRBJ2-7; D not certain. The CDR3 loop spans 13 amino acids. Germline V lookup: CDR1 MNHEY, CDR2 SVGEGT. The V end lost 6 bases, the J end lost 3 bases, and 12 bases lay between the germline ends. In nucleotides, the CDR3 is TGTGCCAGCAGCCTCGACTCGCTCTACGAGCAGTACTTC. Translating gives CASSLDSLYEQYF.

This chain connects TRBV6-5 to TRBJ2-7; no reliable D call. The V gene's germline CDR1 is MNHEY and CDR2 SVGAGI. V shed 7 bases and J shed 1 base, with 8 bases lying between them. CDR3 length equals 12 residues. The DNA of the CDR3 is TGTGCCAGCATGGACGGATCCTACGAGCAGTACTTC. It codes for CASMDGSYEQYF.

This chain connects TRBV12-3 or TRBV12-4 to TRBJ1-2; D is unresolved. V shed 6 bases and J shed 5 bases, with 13 bases lying between them. The CDR3 is 13 residues long. CDR3 nucleotides: TGTGCCAGCAGCCTGTTGGGGTGTTATGGCTACACCTTC. This encodes CASSLLGCYGYTF.

This clonotype occurred a few times. The chain couples TRBV28 to TRBJ2-1; D gene uncertain. Germline values: CDR1 MDHEN, CDR2 SYDVKM. The CDR3 runs 17 residues. V was pared by 4 bases and J by 0 bases, with 16 bases between. This chain's CDR3 is CASSYPPENSSYNEQFF. The CDR3 DNA reads TGTGCCAGCAGTTATCCCCCGGAAAATAGCTCCTACAATGAGCAGTTCTTC.

CDR3 sequence: CASSVGTNQRTDTQYF. In DNA, the CDR3 is TGTGCCAGCAGCGTAGGGACTAACCAACGCACAGATACGCAGTATTTT. The rearrangement joins TRBV9 to TRBJ2-3; the D gene is possibly TRBD2 (6 bases). Trimming pared 0 bases from V and 1 base from J, leaving 12 bases between. The germline V gene has CDR1 SGDLS and CDR2 YYNGEE. The CDR3 is made up of 16 amino acids.

This clonotype has more than one count but fewer than ten. This rearrangement joins TRBV5-1 to TRBJ2-3; perhaps TRBD2 as D (6 bases). CDR1 SGHRS and CDR2 YFSETQ come from the germline V gene. The CDR3 has 16 amino acids. V shed 0 bases and J shed 0 bases, with 11 bases lying between them. The CDR3 DNA sequence: TGCGCCAGCAGCTTGGGTGGCAGCGGGAGCACAGATACGCAGTATTTT. It yields the protein CASSLGGSGSTDTQYF.

Here the CDR3 reads CSVGPAERGHEQFF. CDR3 nucleotides: TGCAGCGTTGGCCCGGCGGAGCGGGGACATGAGCAGTTCTTC. The rearrangement uses TRBV29-1 and TRBJ2-1, with 7 nucleotides matching TRBD2. Germline values: CDR1 SQVTM, CDR2 ANQGSEA. Trimming took 4 bases from V and 8 from J; bases not matched to a gene: 11. The CDR3 consists of 14 residues.

The chain combines TRBV5-1 with TRBJ2-1, with 8 nucleotides matching TRBD2. This CDR3 region has 16 residues. CDR1 is SGHRS, CDR2 YFSETQ, per germline. Trimming took 7 bases from V and 1 from J; bases not matched to a gene: 10. DNA of the CDR3: TGCGCCAGCGCCACCCTCGGGGGGGTATCCTACAATGAGCAGTTCTTC. This sequence encodes CASATLGGVSYNEQFF.

This clonotype occurred a few times. The rearrangement uses TRBV12-3 or TRBV12-4 and TRBJ1-1; 9 bases fit TRBD1. The CDR3 is 18 amino acids. V shed 4 bases, J shed 5 bases, and the junction held 17 bases outside the gene matches. This CDR3 reads CASSSGGTGGGGRTEAFF. The CDR3 coding sequence is TGTGCCAGCAGTTCCGGGGGCACAGGGGGCGGCGGGAGGACTGAAGCTTTCTTT.

V is TRBV5-1 and J is TRBJ2-3; maybe TRBD2 (6 bases). Germline loops: CDR1 SGHRS, CDR2 YFSETQ. The CDR3 has 15 residues. V was clipped by 5 bases and J by 4 bases, with 17 bases between them. CDR3 in DNA: TGCGCCAGCAGTCTCTCGGGGGAGAGTTCAGATACGCAGTATTTT. Amino acid sequence: CASSLSGESSDTQYF.

This clonotype has more than one count but fewer than ten. The chain employs TRBV11-2 and TRBJ2-1; D possibly corresponds to TRBD2 (5 bases). Germline V gene data show CDR1 as SGHAT and CDR2 as FQNNGV. Trimming cost V 6 bases and J 0 bases, with 15 bases left between them. The CDR3 is made up of 16 amino acids. The DNA of the CDR3 is TGTGCCAGCAGACCTGTAAGCGGCCCCTCCTACAATGAGCAGTTCTTC. It is translated as CASRPVSGPSYNEQFF.

The chain joins TRBV20-1 to TRBJ2-1, with D perhaps TRBD1 (6 bases). The J call may be incorrect, as the DNA end agrees better with TRBJ2-7. The CDR3 is made up of 14 amino acids. Germline V gives CDR1 DFQATT, CDR2 SNEGSKA (reference sequence). The CDR3 DNA is TGCAGTGCAAGGGGGACAATCCACTACAATGAGCAGTACTTC. Protein product: CSARGTIHYNEQYF.

This chain's CDR3 is CSALDARETQYF. The CDR3 DNA reads as TGCAGTGCTTTGGATGCGAGGGAGACCCAGTACTTC. This chain connects TRBV20-1 to TRBJ2-5, with D uncertain. V was clipped by 5 bases and J by 5 bases, with 12 bases between them. Germline V gene lookup returns CDR1 DFQATT and CDR2 SNEGSKA (reference sequence). The CDR3 contains 12 residues.